This T cell receptor (beta chain) was identified in a study of blood T cell repertoires in COVID-19. As for the study in general: Whether acute or convalescent, the COVID-19 samples came from the United States, Italy and Spain. From T cells, B-cell-depleted T cells, or PBMCs came the material, which was cDNA or gDNA.

Germline loops: CDR1 SGDLS, CDR2 YYNGEE. This CDR3 has 13 residues. V lost 3 bases, J lost 9 bases, and 5 bases stayed unmatched. Profiled with immunoSEQ multiplex PCR; TCRdb holds only in-frame clones, not every one. Of 150,000 to 200,000 clones listed, roughly 77% were seen once; the top ten hold roughly a tenth. This sequence joins TRBV9 and TRBJ1-4, with 7 bases aligning to TRBD1. The sequenced sample was peripheral blood. The sequence was obtained from a human donor in a cohort sampled during active COVID-19. The CDR3: CASSARDSKKLFF. The CDR3 nucleotides are TGTGCCAGCAGCGCCCGGGACAGTAAAAAACTGTTTTTT.